The entry below describes one T cell receptor beta chain. These data belong to a study of blood T cell repertoires in COVID-19. In the original analysis: It was from reference gene primer amplification that nucleated cell counts were estimated. Measured with immunoSEQ multiplex PCR; TCRdb has only the in-frame clones, and not every one. The V and J calls and clone size were taken over from that table, and D and trimming were inferred from the DNA. The table lists more than 55,000 clones, around 79% of them singletons. The germline gives CDR1 WSHSY, CDR2 SAAADI. V was clipped by 3 bases and J by 6 bases, with 17 bases between them. The CDR3 runs to 15 residues.

The origin of this receptor is a man in his sixties with acute or convalescent COVID-19. Specimen: peripheral blood. The V call is TRBV10-2, the J call TRBJ1-2; D may be TRBD1 (6 bases). The CDR3 reads CASSDRLHRDNGYTF. The CDR3 DNA sequence: TGCGCCAGCAGTGATCGACTCCACAGGGACAATGGCTACACCTTC.